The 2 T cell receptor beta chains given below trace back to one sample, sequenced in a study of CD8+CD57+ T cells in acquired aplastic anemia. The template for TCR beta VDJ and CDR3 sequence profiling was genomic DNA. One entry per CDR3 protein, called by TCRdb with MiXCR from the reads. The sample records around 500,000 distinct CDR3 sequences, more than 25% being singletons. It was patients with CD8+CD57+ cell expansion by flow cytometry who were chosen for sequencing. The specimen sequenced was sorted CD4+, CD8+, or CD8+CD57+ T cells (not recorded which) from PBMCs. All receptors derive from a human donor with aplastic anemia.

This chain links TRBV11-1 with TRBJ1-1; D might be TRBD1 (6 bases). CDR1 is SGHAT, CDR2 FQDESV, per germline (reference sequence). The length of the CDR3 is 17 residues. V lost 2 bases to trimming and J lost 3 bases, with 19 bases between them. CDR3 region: CASSLRPLGEGDTEAFF. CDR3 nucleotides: TGTGCCAGCAGCTTACGGCCCTTGGGTGAGGGGGACACTGAAGCTTTCTTT.

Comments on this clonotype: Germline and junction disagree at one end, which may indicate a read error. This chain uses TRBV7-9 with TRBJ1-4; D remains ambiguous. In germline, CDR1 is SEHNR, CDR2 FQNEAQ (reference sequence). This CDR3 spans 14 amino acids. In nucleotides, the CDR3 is TGTGCCAGCAGCTCATTTGCAACTAATGGAAAACTGTTTTTT. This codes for CASSSFATNGKLFF.